This T cell receptor beta chain was sequenced in a study of response to subunit inactivated influenza vaccine. Each CDR3 protein gets one entry after TCRdb re-called the RT-PCR reads with MiXCR. The sample yields hundreds of thousands of distinct CDR3 sequences, 11% seen once. This CDR3 is 16 amino acids long. Findings of the study overall: Each seasonal flu vaccination may recruit only limited new T cells, authors suggested.

This clonotype has just a few counts. Its antigen is as yet unknown. Germline and junction disagree at one end, which may indicate a read error. These same records also appear under a second study, on T cells expressing NK-cell markers. Per that paper: cDNA encoding TCR beta was synthesized via 5'RACE template switching incorporating UMIs. Repertoires of TCR beta were obtained from T cells sorted as CD3+CD56+NKG2C+, CD3+CD56+NKG2C- and CD3+CD56-NKG2C+. In four donors, these clonotypes also led the CD3+CD56-NKG2C+ fraction. The study left the HCMV specificity of expanded NKG2C+ T cell clones unresolved.

The V call is TRBV12-3 or TRBV12-4, the J call TRBJ2-7; D is possibly TRBD2 (6 bases). Specimen: PBMCs from blood, collected on the day of vaccination. The clonotype was recovered from a man aged 50-60 years who received an inactivated influenza vaccine. CDR3: CASSPTGPRLGTGMNF. Here the CDR3 DNA reads TGTGCCAGCAGTCCGACCGGCCCCCGACTAGGTACTGGTATGAACTTC.